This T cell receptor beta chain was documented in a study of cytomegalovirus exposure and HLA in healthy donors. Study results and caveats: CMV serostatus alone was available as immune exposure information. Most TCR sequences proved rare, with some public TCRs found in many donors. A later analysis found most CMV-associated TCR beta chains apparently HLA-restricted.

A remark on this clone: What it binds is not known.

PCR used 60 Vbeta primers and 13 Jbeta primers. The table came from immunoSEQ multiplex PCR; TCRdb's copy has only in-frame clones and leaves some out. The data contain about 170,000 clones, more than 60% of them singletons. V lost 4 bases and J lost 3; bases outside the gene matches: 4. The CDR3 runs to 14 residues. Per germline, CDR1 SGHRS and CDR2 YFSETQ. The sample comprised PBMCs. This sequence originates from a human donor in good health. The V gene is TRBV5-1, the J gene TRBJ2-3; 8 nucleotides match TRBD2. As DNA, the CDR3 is TGCGCCAGCAGCCCCGGACTAGCAACAGATACGCAGTATTTT. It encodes CASSPGLATDTQYF.